This TCR beta chain was sequenced during a study of blood T cell dynamics during melanoma immunotherapy. Sequenced by immunoSEQ multiplex PCR; TCRdb stores in-frame clones only, minus some. The sample includes approximately 1,200 clones, 80% to 85% of them seen just once. Time point given: week 3, after first cycle of checkpoint inhibitor. Apart from a couple of fast progressors, RECIST 1.1 response was judged 12 weeks post-infusion. The sample in question was cell-free DNA from blood, obtained from a patient treated with checkpoint blockade. This sequence was found in a human donor with melanoma.

This CDR3 reads CASSEGWKDYEQYF. CDR3 nucleotides: TGCGCCAGCAGTGAGGGGTGGAAGGACTACGAGCAGTACTTC. The chain joins TRBV10-2 to TRBJ2-7; D is unclear. This CDR3 comprises 14 residues. The V gene's germline CDR1 is WSHSY and CDR2 SAAADI. V lost 2 bases, J lost 3 bases, and 11 bases lay in between.